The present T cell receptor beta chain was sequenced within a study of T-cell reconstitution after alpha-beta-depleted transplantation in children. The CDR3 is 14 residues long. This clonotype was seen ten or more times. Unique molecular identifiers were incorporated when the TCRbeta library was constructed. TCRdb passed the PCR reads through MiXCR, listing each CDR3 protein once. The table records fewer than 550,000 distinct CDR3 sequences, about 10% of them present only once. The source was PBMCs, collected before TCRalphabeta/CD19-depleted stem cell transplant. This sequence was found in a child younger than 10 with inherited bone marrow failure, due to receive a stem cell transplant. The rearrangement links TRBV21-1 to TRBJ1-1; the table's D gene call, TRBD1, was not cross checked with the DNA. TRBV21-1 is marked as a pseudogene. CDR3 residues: CASSKTDQRPEAFF. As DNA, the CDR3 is TGTGCCAGCAGCAAGACGGATCAGCGCCCTGAAGCTTTCTTT.